The rows below give T cell receptor beta chains drawn from one sample of a study of CD8+CD57+ T cells in acquired aplastic anemia. One entry per CDR3 protein, called by TCRdb with MiXCR from the reads. The sample has hundreds of thousands of distinct CDR3 sequences, about two thirds seen once. The specimen was sorted CD4+, CD8+, or CD8+CD57+ T cells (not recorded which) from PBMCs. Receptor source: a human donor in good health, serving as a control. Both conserved end residues are part of each CDR3. Fields, in order: D gene, clone size, J gene, V gene, CDR3 DNA, CDR3 protein. The D gene is left open where the match is weak. Clone sizes are given selectively: once, few, many, or a class where the clone is expanded.

NA	many	TRBJ1-2	TRBV5-5	TGTGCCAGCAGCTTGGGGATTTTCGGCGGCTACACCTTC	CASSLGIFGGYTF
TRBD2	NA	TRBJ2-3	TRBV7-6	TGTGCCAGCAGCGTCCAGACTAGCGGGGGGGCCGGCACAGATACGCAGTATTTT	CASSVQTSGGAGTDTQYF
TRBD1	NA	TRBJ1-2	TRBV5-4	TGTGCCAGCAGCTTAGGGGGCGGGGGATATGGCTATGGCTACACCTTC	CASSLGGGGYGYGYTF
NA	NA	TRBJ2-1	TRBV20-1	TGCAGCGTTGTGGGCGGGGAGGAAATTGAGCAGTTCTTC	CSVVGGEEIEQFF
NA	NA	TRBJ1-6	TRBV24-1	TGTGCCACCAGCAGGGCGGGTTTCCCCCTCCACTTT	CATSRAGFPLHF
TRBD2	many	TRBJ2-3	TRBV4-2	TGTGCCAGCAGCCAAGTGACTAGCGGGGGGGCCTCTTATACAGATACGCAGTATTTT	CASSQVTSGGASYTDTQYF
NA	once	TRBJ2-7	TRBV20-1	TGCAGTGCTTACCGGGACGGTGCCAATCCCTACGAGCAGTACTTC	CSAYRDGANPYEQYF
NA	NA	TRBJ2-5	TRBV7-3	TGTGCCAGCAGCTCCACTACAGCTTACAATGGGCAGTTCTACTTC	CASSSTTAYNGQFYF
NA	NA	TRBJ2-7	TRBV12-3/TRBV12-4	TGTGCCAGCAGATCGGGACTTGGAGCCGAGCAGTACTTC	CASRSGLGAEQYF
NA	once	TRBJ1-4	TRBV10-3	TGTGCCATCAGTGAAAGAGACAGCTCAGAAAAACTGTTTTTT	CAISERDSSEKLFF
NA	NA	TRBJ1-5	TRBV14	TGTGCCAGCAGCGGGGGGGGGGGAAGGACTCAGCCCCAGCATTTT	CASSGGGGRTQPQHF
TRBD2	once	TRBJ2-3	TRBV24-1	TGTGCCACCAGTGACCCTAGCGGGGGGTCTGATACGCAGTATTTT	CATSDPSGGSDTQYF
NA	NA	TRBJ2-1	TRBV5-1	TGCGCCAGCAGCCCTGACAACCAGTACAATGAGCAGTTCTTC	CASSPDNQYNEQFF
NA	NA	TRBJ2-7	TRBV5-6	TGTGCCAGCATCGGGTCTAGCTCCTACGAGCAGTACTTC	CASIGSSSYEQYF
NA	NA	TRBJ2-7	TRBV6-4	TGTACCAGCAGTTCGGGAAATCGGGGACGAAGCTCCTACGAGCAGTACTTC	CTSSSGNRGRSSYEQYF
NA	many	TRBJ1-3	TRBV10-1	TGCGCCGCTCCCATAGGGACTGAAGGAAACACCATATATTTT	CAAPIGTEGNTIYF
TRBD1	NA	TRBJ2-7	TRBV12-3/TRBV12-4	TGTGCCAGCAGTTCAGGAGACAGGGTTTCCGAGCAGTACTTC	CASSSGDRVSEQYF
NA	NA	TRBJ2-5	TRBV10-2	TGTGCCAGCAGTTACGCTGGAGAGACCCAGTACTTC	CASSYAGETQYF
NA	NA	TRBJ2-1	TRBV25-1	TGTGCCAGCAGTGAGGATCAGGGGTCCTCCTACGAGCAGTTCTTC	CASSEDQGSSYEQFF
TRBD2	many	TRBJ2-7	TRBV20-1	TGCAGTGCTTCTCCCGGGACTAGCGATTACGAGCAGTACTTC	CSASPGTSDYEQYF
NA	NA	TRBJ2-7	TRBV7-9	TGCGCCAGCAGGAAAGAAGTGACTTCCTACGGTGTGTACTTC	CASRKEVTSYGVYF
NA	NA	TRBJ1-1	TRBV5-1	TGCGCCAGCAGTCTCGGGACCAACGGAGGTTTCTTT	CASSLGTNGGFF
NA	NA	TRBJ1-5	TRBV9	TGTGCCAGCAGCGCCGACCGAGGAGAAGAGCCCCGGGATTTT	CASSADRGEEPRDF
NA	NA	TRBJ1-1	TRBV6-6	TGTGCCAGCAGTGACAGAAGGGGGAACACTGAAGCTTTCTTT	CASSDRRGNTEAFF
NA	once	TRBJ1-3	TRBV7-9	TGTGCCAGCAGCTTAGACGAGGGGCAGCCCCAGCATTTTATATATTTT	CASSLDEGQPQHFIYF
NA	NA	TRBJ1-2	TRBV7-8	TGTGCCAGCAGCCCGACGGGGAGGGGGGATGGGGCCACCTTC	CASSPTGRGDGATF
NA	many	TRBJ1-2	TRBV6-1	TGTGCCAGCAGTGAAATGCAGGGATACTATGGCTACACCTTC	CASSEMQGYYGYTF
NA	many	TRBJ1-5	TRBV15	TGTGCCACCAGCAGCAGGAGGGCAGGGGATCAGCCCCAGCATTTT	CATSSRRAGDQPQHF
NA	NA	TRBJ2-7	TRBV5-5	TGTGCCAGCAGCTTGGAGAAGGGCTACGAGCAGTACTTC	CASSLEKGYEQYF
NA	NA	TRBJ1-5	TRBV14	TGTGCCAGCAGCCACGGGGACGATCAGCCCCAGCATTTT	CASSHGDDQPQHF
NA	few	TRBJ2-7	TRBV20-1	TGCAGTGCTAGCGGCTGGGCTACCGGAGCGTACGAGCAGTACTTC	CSASGWATGAYEQYF
NA	once	TRBJ1-5	TRBV7-3	TGTGCCAGCAGCCATAAGATGGACACTGAAGCTCTCTTTCATTTT	CASSHKMDTEALFHF
NA	NA	TRBJ2-7	TRBV4-2	TGTGCCAGCAGCCAAGAAGGGGGGAGACAACGGTACTTC	CASSQEGGRQRYF
TRBD1	many	TRBJ2-7	TRBV10-3	TGTGCCATCAGTGAGTCGAGACAGGGGGCCGAGCAGTACTTC	CAISESRQGAEQYF
NA	NA	TRBJ1-2	TRBV19	TGTGCCAGTAGTATGAGACAGCTTTACGGCTACACCTTC	CASSMRQLYGYTF
NA	NA	TRBJ2-7	TRBV20-1	TGCAGTGCCCAGGGGTCAGCTTTCTTTGCTTACGACGAGCAGTACTTC	CSAQGSAFFAYDEQYF
NA	once	TRBJ2-7	TRBV6-4	TGTGCCAGCCGCGTAGCCTCAGACCCCGCACCGTTATACGAGCAGTACTTC	CASRVASDPAPLYEQYF
NA	NA	TRBJ1-2	TRBV4-2	TGTGCCAGCAGGCCGGGACTCTTAAACTATGGCTACACCTTC	CASRPGLLNYGYTF
TRBD2	NA	TRBJ2-1	TRBV7-2	TGTGCCAGCAGCTTAGAATCCGGGACTAGCGGGGTTGAGCAGTTCTTC	CASSLESGTSGVEQFF
TRBD1	many	TRBJ2-2	TRBV20-1	TGCAGTGCTAAGACAGGGCACCTCACCGGGGAGCTGTTTTTT	CSAKTGHLTGELFF
TRBD1	many	TRBJ2-1	TRBV27	TGTGCCAGCAGCAGTAGGACAGGGCCCAATGAGCAGTTCTTC	CASSSRTGPNEQFF
NA	NA	TRBJ1-1	TRBV3-1	TGTGCCAGCAGCCACATTACTACCAGGGGTAGCACTGAAGCTTTCTTT	CASSHITTRGSTEAFF
NA	NA	TRBJ2-3	TRBV5-1	TGTGCCAGCAGCTTAGTTAGGGTGGGAGATACGCAGTATTTT	CASSLVRVGDTQYF
TRBD1	NA	TRBJ1-1	TRBV12-3/TRBV12-4	TGTGCCAGCAGCGTAGGGGGCATTAACGCTGAAGCTTTCTTT	CASSVGGINAEAFF
NA	NA	TRBJ2-3	TRBV11-1	TGTGCCAGCAGCTTACCCACCGCAGATACGCAGTATTTT	CASSLPTADTQYF